This TCR beta chain was captured by sequencing in a study of CD4 T cells in relation to SARS-CoV-2 and coronaviruses. The CDR3 has 15 amino acids. Germline V CDR1 and CDR2: LNHDA, SQIVND (reference sequence). V lost 2 bases and J lost 7, with 15 bases in between. The protocol was immunoSEQ multiplex PCR, while the TCRdb copy is restricted to in-frame clones and leaves out a portion. The sample gives approximately 24,000 clones, approximately 76% of which show up once; around an eighth is in the top ten. Unexposed donor CD4+ T cells date from about 2011-2018, before the COVID-19 pandemic. CD4+ T cells were isolated from the cells after about nine days of culture. The table lists this clone with a count of one. What it recognizes is unknown.

The sample comprised CD4+ T cells from PBMCs, cultured in vitro. The sequence came from a human donor in good health. V usage is TRBV19 and J usage is TRBJ2-1, with TRBD2 as a possible D gene (6 bases). Here the CDR3 DNA reads TGTGCCAGTAGTATATTCGGGAGTACGGTAAATGAGCAGTTCTTC. Translating it yields CASSIFGSTVNEQFF.